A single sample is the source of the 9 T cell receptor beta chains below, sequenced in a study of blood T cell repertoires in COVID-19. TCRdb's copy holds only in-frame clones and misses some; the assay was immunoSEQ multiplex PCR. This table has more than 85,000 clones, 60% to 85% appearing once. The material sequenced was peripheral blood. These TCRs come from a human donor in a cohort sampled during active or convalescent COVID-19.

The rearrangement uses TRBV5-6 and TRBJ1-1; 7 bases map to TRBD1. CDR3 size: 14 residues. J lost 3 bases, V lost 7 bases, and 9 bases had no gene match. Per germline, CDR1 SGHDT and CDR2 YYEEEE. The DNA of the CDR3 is TGTGCCAGCTCCGAACAGGGGATAGACACTGAAGCTTTCTTT. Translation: CASSEQGIDTEAFF. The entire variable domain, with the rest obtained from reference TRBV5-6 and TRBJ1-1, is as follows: DAGVTQSPTHLIKTRGQQVTLRCSPKSGHDTVSWYQQALGQGPQFIFQYYEEEERQRGNFPDRFSGHQFPNYSSELNVNALLLGDSALYLCASSEQGIDTEAFFGQGTRLTVV.

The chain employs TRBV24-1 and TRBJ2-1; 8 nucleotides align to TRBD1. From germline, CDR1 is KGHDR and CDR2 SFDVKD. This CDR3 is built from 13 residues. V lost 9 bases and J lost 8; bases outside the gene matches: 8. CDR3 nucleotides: TGTGCCACCCAAGGACAGGGTGGAGATGAGCAGTTCTTC. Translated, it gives CATQGQGGDEQFF.

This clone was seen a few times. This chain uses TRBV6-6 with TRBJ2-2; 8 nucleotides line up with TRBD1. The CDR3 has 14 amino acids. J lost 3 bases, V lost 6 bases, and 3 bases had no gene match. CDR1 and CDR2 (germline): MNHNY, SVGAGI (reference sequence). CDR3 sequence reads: CASSWDRYTGELFF. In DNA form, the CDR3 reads TGTGCCAGCAGCTGGGACAGGTACACCGGGGAGCTGTTTTTT.

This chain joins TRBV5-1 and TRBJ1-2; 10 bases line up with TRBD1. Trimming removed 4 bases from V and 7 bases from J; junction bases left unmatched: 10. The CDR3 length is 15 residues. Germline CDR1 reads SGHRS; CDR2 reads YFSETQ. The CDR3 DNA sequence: TGCGCCAGCAGCAGGTTCCTTGGACAGGGGGGTGGCTACACCTTC. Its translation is CASSRFLGQGGGYTF.

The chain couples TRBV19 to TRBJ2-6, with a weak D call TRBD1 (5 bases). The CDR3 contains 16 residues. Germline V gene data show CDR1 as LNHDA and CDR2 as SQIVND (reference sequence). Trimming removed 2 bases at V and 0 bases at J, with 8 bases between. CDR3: CASSIRQISGANVLTF. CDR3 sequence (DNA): TGTGCCAGTAGTATACGACAGATCTCTGGGGCCAACGTCCTGACTTTC.

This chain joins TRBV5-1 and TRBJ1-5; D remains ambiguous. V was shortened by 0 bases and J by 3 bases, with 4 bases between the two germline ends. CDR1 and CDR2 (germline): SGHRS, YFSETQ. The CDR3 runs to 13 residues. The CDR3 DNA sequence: TGCGCCAGCAGCTTGGACAACAATCAGCCCCAGCATTTT. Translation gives CASSLDNNQPQHF.

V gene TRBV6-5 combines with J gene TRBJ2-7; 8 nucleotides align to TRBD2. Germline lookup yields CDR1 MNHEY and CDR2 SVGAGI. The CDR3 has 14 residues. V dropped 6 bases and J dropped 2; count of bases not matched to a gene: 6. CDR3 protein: CASSRKRETYEQYF. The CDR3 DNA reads TGTGCCAGCAGCCGGAAGCGGGAGACCTACGAGCAGTACTTC.

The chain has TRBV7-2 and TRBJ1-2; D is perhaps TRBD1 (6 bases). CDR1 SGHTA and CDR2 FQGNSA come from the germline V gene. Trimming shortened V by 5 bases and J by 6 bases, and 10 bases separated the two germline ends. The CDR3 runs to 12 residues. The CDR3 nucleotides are TGTGCCAGCAGCCCCAACAGGGATGGCTACACCTTC. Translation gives CASSPNRDGYTF.

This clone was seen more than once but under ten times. The CDR3 bases are TGCAGCGGGGGACTAGCGGGAGGTGGCGAGCAGTTCTTC. Translated, it gives CSGGLAGGGEQFF. The chain employs TRBV29-1 and TRBJ2-1; 15 bases fit TRBD2. Germline V CDR1 and CDR2: SQVTM, ANQGSEA. This CDR3 contains 13 residues. Trimming removed 7 bases from V and 10 bases from J; junction bases left unmatched: 5.